This T cell receptor beta chain was profiled in a study of regulatory T cells in long-lasting Graves disease (dated by TCRdb to the early 2020s). Regarding the study in general: In the newly diagnosed Graves' disease group, patients had been taking antithyroid drugs for less than 3 months. Patients with persistent Graves' disease were compared with patients with newly diagnosed Graves' disease using TCR sequencing and RNA sequencing of peripheral blood. The study was conducted in China and was registered as a clinical trial. A total of roughly 33 samples were covered by TCR sequencing, comprising approximately 13 persistent and 20 or so newly diagnosed Graves' disease patients.

As concerns this clonotype: What antigen it recognizes has not been identified. Per-nucleotide qualities are absent, and no much larger clonotype sits a single base away.

Reading the germline V gene (reference sequence) gives CDR1 DFQATT and CDR2 SNEGSKA. The junction carries 11 bases between V and J, which are trimmed by 0 bases and 4 bases respectively. The CDR3 runs 14 amino acids, cysteine and phenylalanine included. The DNA shown is the 42-base CDR3, in frame from base 1. This specimen's time point label, interpreted: newly diagnosed GD, antithyroid drugs for less than 3 months. For both TCR sequencing and RNA sequencing, RNA was extracted from PBMCs using TRIzol. The diagnosis of Graves' disease followed American Thyroid Association guidelines. Patients were recruited from an endocrinology department in Xi'an, China. From each patient, approximately 10 milliliters of peripheral blood was collected into an EDTA anticoagulant tube. PBMCs were isolated by Ficoll Paque Plus density gradient separation without further T cell sorting. An Agilent 2100 Bioanalyzer and agarose gel were used to check RNA quality, and a NanoDrop 2000 was used to measure RNA concentration.

The library was produced with multiplex PCR. Sequencing instrument: Illumina HiSeq 4000. iRepertoire HTBI primers and Arm-PCR amplification of CDR3 regions were used to construct TCR beta libraries. Before sequencing, the PCR products went through gel purification. The authors' pipeline ran thus. Gene usage analysis of CDR3 amino acid clonotypes used the 60 to 75 TRBV and about 14 TRBJ segments found across samples. COPE and FqMerger were used to merge filtered high-quality paired reads into contigs. Contigs were aligned with BLAST to IMGT TRBV, TRBD and TRBJ reference genes, and CDR3 was defined per IMGT. Clonotypes above 0.1% frequency were classified as highly expanded clones. Shannon entropy served as the measure of repertoire diversity, while the Gini coefficient captured V-J evenness. A clonotype was considered public if more than one individual shared it. Clones were called with MiXCR by TCRdb after fastp trimmed the public reads at Q25, and only in-frame beta chains were retained. Every distinct CDR3 protein forms one entry, paired with its most common genes and DNA. The authors' filters were not applied to this entry. This sample has around 480,000 distinct CDR3 sequences in its table, and more than 15% of those were observed once. The ten largest clones capture about 25% of the sample.

Results and caveats for the whole study, not just this receptor: Only peripheral blood was studied, because thyroid tissue, the primary lesion, was inaccessible. More public clonotypes were shared among persistent patients (more than 2,500) than among newly diagnosed patients (approximately 930). Persistent disease showed preferential use of TRBV28, TRBJ1-2 and TRBJ2-5, whereas newly diagnosed disease favored TRBV20-1 and TRBJ2-1. Sequencing and analysis were limited to the TCR beta chain. The small sample size was acknowledged by the authors as a limitation that may reduce accuracy. Persistent Graves' disease patients showed lower TCR Shannon entropy and fewer highly expanded clones than newly diagnosed patients, suggesting clonal expansion.

These data are also associated with another study on T cells in Graves' hyperthyroidism and ophthalmopathy. That second report states: Stable Graves' hyperthyroidism was defined as the absence of progression to ophthalmopathy over 18 months of follow-up. The hyperthyroidism patients were between 18 and 65 years old and newly diagnosed, with a disease duration of less than 2 months. The study excluded patients with uncontrolled infections, other autoimmune diseases, pregnancy or lactation. Diagnoses were based on clinical symptoms, serum thyroxine and TRAb, thyroid ultrasound and orbital computed tomography. The TCR CDR3 was subjected to a first round of RT-PCR using the HTBI primer set and the Qiagen OneStep RT-PCR kit. Most expanded thyroid clonotypes (frequency above 0.001) were also detected in blood, a finding suggesting that blood repertoires may reflect thyroid immune responses. A 13 V-J signature model separated ophthalmopathy from stable hyperthyroidism, with approximately 87% sensitivity and 81.08% specificity in cross-validation and 80%/75% in testing. In validation, progression to ophthalmopathy was predicted by the model with 65% to 71% sensitivity and roughly 76% specificity, a median of roughly 6.4 months before onset. TCR V-J signatures able to tell the groups apart were searched for in a discovery cohort of approximately 95 patients, of whom 43 had Graves' ophthalmopathy and 55 to 60 had stable Graves' hyperthyroidism. Whether ophthalmopathy could be predicted prospectively was tested in an independent validation cohort made up of under 20 hyperthyroidism patients plus 17 patients who later progressed to ophthalmopathy. The 75 to 100 discovery patients were randomly divided into training and test sets at a 7:3 ratio. In about 6 Graves' hyperthyroidism patients, the study also compared T-cell repertoires from thyroid tissue with T-cell repertoires from blood. After blood sampling, hyperthyroidism patients were treated with methimazole at a starting dose of 30 mg daily, and ophthalmopathy patients were treated with high-dose intravenous methylprednisolone. A second multiplex PCR round built the libraries, followed by size selection and purification. The libraries were sequenced on an Illumina HiSeq2000 using paired-end 100 bp reads. Raw data were processed with SOAPnuke, discarding reads with adapters, uncalled bases, mean Phred below 15, or no exact constant-primer or identifier match. High-quality paired reads were merged with COPE v1.2.5, and unique nucleotide sequences were defined as clonotypes. Clonotypes were aligned to IMGT TRBV, TRBD and TRBJ reference segments using MiTCR v1.1. The analysis included only V-J combinations with a frequency above 0.0001, which together covered 99% to 99.2% of the repertoires. The TCS score was defined as F50 (clonal expansion) divided by E x V (chaos), with BLOSUM62-based TCRdist calculated between CDR3 peptides within each V-J. Welch's t-statistics and random forest reduced fewer than 600 V-J features to roughly 13, which were used in a naive Bayes classifier (R e1071). Sample size was not statistically predetermined, and investigators were not blinded to group allocation. According to the paper, TCR Vbeta CDR3 sequencing was carried out on more than 120 peripheral blood samples, which came from 40 to 45 ophthalmopathy, fewer than 80 hyperthyroidism and about 17 progressor patients.

The V and J genes are TRBV20-1 and TRBJ2-3; too little of a D gene remains to name it. The receptor comes from a woman aged 40 to 65 with Graves disease. Donor details come from another sample of the same person, matched by shared clones. Sequences were derived from peripheral blood mononuclear cells (PBMCs), sampled at new diagnosis, from a patient treated with antithyroid drugs. Here is the DNA: TGCAGTGCTAGAGAAAACTGGCCGTCAGATACGCAGTATTTT. This codes for CSARENWPSDTQYF.